Listed here is a single TCR beta chain. These data are taken from a study of blood T cell repertoires in COVID-19. Turning to the study itself: Donors in the United States, Italy and Spain gave samples during acute or convalescent COVID-19.

The protocol was immunoSEQ multiplex PCR, while the TCRdb copy is restricted to in-frame clones and leaves out a portion. The table records under 200,000 clones, about nine tenths of them present only once. The V end lost 4 bases, the J end lost 4 bases, and 14 bases lay between the germline ends. CDR1 and CDR2 from the germline V gene are SGDLS and YYNGEE. This CDR3 has 15 residues. This receptor was taken from a woman between 18 and 29 years old who had recovered from COVID-19. The material sequenced was PBMCs or T cells enriched from blood (not recorded which). The V and J genes are TRBV9 and TRBJ2-2; D unclear. The CDR3 DNA follows: TGTGCCAGCAGCACATCCTTGTACGTCACCGGGGAGCTGTTTTTT. As protein: CASSTSLYVTGELFF.